Shown below are 9 T cell receptor beta chains from a single sample sequenced in a study of blood T cell repertoires in COVID-19. Generated by immunoSEQ multiplex PCR, the TCRdb table keeps only in-frame clones and is missing some. The data contain hundreds of thousands of clones, 88% of them singletons. The sequencing sample was made of peripheral blood. The receptors were sampled from a woman in her sixties or seventies with COVID-19, enrolled during active disease.

The chain joins TRBV6-2 or TRBV6-3 to TRBJ2-5; D unclear. The CDR3 consists of 15 residues. Germline V gene lookup returns CDR1 MNHEY and CDR2 SVGEGT. Trimming pared 0 bases from V and 1 base from J, leaving 9 bases between. CDR3 nucleotides: TGTGCCAGCAGTTACTCGAAGCTAGTCCAAGAGACCCAGTACTTC. It encodes CASSYSKLVQETQYF.

The chain couples TRBV4-3 to TRBJ2-1, with 13 nucleotides matching TRBD2. Germline CDR1 and CDR2: LGHNA and YSLEER. The CDR3 length is 16 residues. After removal of 0 bases from V and 14 bases from J, the junction contained 10 bases not matched to a gene. For the CDR3, the DNA is TGCGCCAGCAGCCAAGAACCCACTAGCGGGGGGGCCGGTGAGTTCTTC. Translating gives CASSQEPTSGGAGEFF.

The rearrangement links TRBV12-3 or TRBV12-4 to TRBJ2-7; no definite D call. V lost 2 bases and J 5 bases, leaving 10 bases between the germline ends. The CDR3 spans 13 residues. CDR3 DNA sequence: TGTGCCAGCAGTTTACGACCGGAGCACGAGCAGTACTTC. Translation gives CASSLRPEHEQYF.

V gene TRBV10-3 combines with J gene TRBJ2-3; a possible D gene is TRBD2 (5 bases). Per germline, CDR1 ENHRY and CDR2 SYGVKD. The CDR3 spans 15 residues. Trimming took off 6 bases at V and 5 bases at J, with 18 bases between the two ends. CDR3 loop: CAISSRSLAEDTQYF. The CDR3 bases are TGTGCCATCAGCAGCAGGAGCCTAGCCGAAGATACGCAGTATTTT.

The chain employs TRBV11-3 and TRBJ2-3; 8 positions agree with TRBD1. The length of the CDR3 is 19 residues. CDR1 and CDR2 (germline): SGHNT, YENEEA. The V segment lost 2 bases and the J segment 2 bases; nucleotides outside the gene matches: 15. In nucleotides, the CDR3 is TGTGCCAGCAGCTTATCGGGCAGGGGGCGCGAAAGCCCCACAGATACGCAGTATTTT. Its translation is CASSLSGRGRESPTDTQYF.

This clone turned up a few times. The genes are TRBV12-3 or TRBV12-4 and TRBJ1-4; D possibly corresponds to TRBD1 (5 bases). The length of the CDR3 is 11 residues. V lost 6 bases to trimming and J lost 10 bases, with 9 bases between them. The CDR3: CASSEGVKLFF. The DNA for the CDR3 is TGTGCCAGCAGCGAAGGGGTAAAACTGTTTTTT.

In its sample, this clone was seen once. The gene calls are TRBV3-1 (or the pseudogene TRBV3-2) and TRBJ1-6; 8 bases align to TRBD1. The germline V gene has CDR1 LGHDT and CDR2 YNNKEL (reference sequence). The CDR3 contains 15 residues. The trim removed 1 base at V and 5 bases at J, leaving 1 base unmatched. The CDR3 spells CASSQAGQDNSPLHF. The CDR3 DNA follows: TGTGCCAGCAGCCAAGCGGGACAGGATAATTCACCCCTCCACTTT.

This clone was seen a few times. V usage is TRBV5-4 and J usage is TRBJ2-1; 11 bases agree with TRBD2. The CDR3 has 17 residues. V gave up 1 base and J gave up 7 bases; unmatched junction bases: 10. Germline values: CDR1 SGHNT, CDR2 YYREEE (reference sequence). CDR3 in amino acids: CASSLWGTSGGRNEQFF. The CDR3 coding sequence is TGTGCCAGCAGCTTGTGGGGCACTAGCGGGGGTAGGAATGAGCAGTTCTTC.

This chain connects TRBV5-1 to TRBJ2-3; TRBD1 matches 7 bases. The CDR3 totals 14 residues. V shed 5 bases and J 5 bases; nucleotides not matched to a gene: 8. The germline gives CDR1 SGHRS, CDR2 YFSETQ. CDR3 loop: CASSLTGWGDTQYF. Written as DNA, the CDR3 is TGCGCCAGCAGTTTGACAGGGTGGGGAGATACGCAGTATTTT.